This paragraph covers one TCR beta chain sequence. In TCRdb, the 5' RACE reads were re-called with MiXCR into one record per CDR3 protein. The table has more than 110,000 distinct CDR3 sequences, less than 25% seen once; the top ten hold approximately 25%. The CDR3 has 14 residues. V shed 9 bases and J 3 bases; nucleotides not matched to a gene: 5. Germline V gives CDR1 MGHRA, CDR2 YSYEKL. This specimen comes from a study of T-cell memory formation after mild COVID-19. The TCR comes from an adult woman who had mild COVID-19 (a few samples of this study predate the infection). Cell type and time point are not known. The material sequenced was PBMCs or a T cell subset sorted from them (not recorded which). This chain joins TRBV4-1 and TRBJ2-2; 9 nucleotides agree with TRBD1. The CDR3 sequence: CARGRDRDTGELFF. Here the CDR3 DNA reads TGCGCCAGAGGCCGGGACAGGGACACCGGGGAGCTGTTTTTT.